These 28 T cell receptor beta chains share one sample of origin, sequenced in a study of post-analysis software for immune sequencing data. General study points: Several TRBV segments were more frequent in patients than controls; TRBV5-6, TRBV5-1 and TRBV20-1 belonged to this group.

Antigens for these TCRs are unknown. The TCR beta cDNA libraries contained unique molecular identifiers. TCRdb reprocessed the PCR reads via MiXCR and lists one record per CDR3 protein. The sample comprises hundreds of thousands of distinct CDR3 sequences, approximately 50% of which are singletons, and roughly 4.4% rests with the top ten. Material for sequencing was blood. The receptor set was obtained from a girl under 18 with multiple sclerosis.

In this sample, this clonotype turned up a few times. The rearrangement links TRBV20-1 to TRBJ2-1, with a possible D match to TRBD2 (6 bases). The V and J ends lost 0 bases and 4 bases respectively, with 13 bases between them. This CDR3 is built from 15 residues. Germline lookup yields CDR1 DFQATT and CDR2 SNEGSKA (reference sequence). Here the CDR3 reads CSARDLPSEYNEQFF. The CDR3 bases are TGCAGTGCTAGAGATCTCCCTAGCGAGTACAATGAGCAGTTCTTC.

The rearrangement uses TRBV20-1 and TRBJ1-1; no clear D gene. The germline V gene has CDR1 DFQATT and CDR2 SNEGSKA (reference sequence). The germline V and J ends were trimmed by 2 bases and 4 bases, with 11 bases remaining between them. This CDR3 contains 13 residues. The CDR3 bases are TGCAGTGCTAGACGCTTAGAAGGCACTGAAGCTTTCTTT. Protein: CSARRLEGTEAFF.

The chain uses TRBV20-1 and TRBJ2-4; maybe TRBD2 (5 bases). The CDR3 is 11 residues long. Trimming removed 6 bases from V and 9 bases from J, with 12 bases in between. Per the germline V gene, CDR1 is DFQATT and CDR2 is SNEGSKA (reference sequence). The DNA for the CDR3 is TGCAGTGCCCAGGCGGGCTCCATTCAGTACTTC. Translated: CSAQAGSIQYF.

This clonotype was seen a handful of times. This rearrangement joins TRBV12-3 or TRBV12-4 to TRBJ1-5; 7 bases line up with TRBD1. This CDR3 spans 14 amino acids. With V trimmed by 6 bases and J by 4 bases, 6 bases remained unmatched. This CDR3 reads CASSSPDRNQPQHF. The CDR3 DNA is TGTGCCAGCAGCTCACCGGACAGGAATCAGCCCCAGCATTTT.

The chain combines TRBV20-1 with TRBJ2-3; D ambiguous. The germline CDR1 and CDR2 sequences are DFQATT and SNEGSKA (reference sequence). V was trimmed by 0 bases and J by 2 bases, leaving 9 bases between them. CDR3 length: 14 residues. Here the CDR3 reads CSARDLQLTDTQYF. Written as DNA, the CDR3 is TGCAGTGCTAGAGATCTCCAGCTCACAGATACGCAGTATTTT.

This clonotype was picked up one time. The CDR3 sequence: CASSHLKDNSNEQFF. The CDR3 DNA is TGTGCCAGCAGCCACCTCAAAGACAATAGTAATGAGCAGTTCTTC. The chain has TRBV3-1 and TRBJ2-1; no firm D call. Germline V gives CDR1 LGHDT, CDR2 YNNKEL (reference sequence). With 3 bases removed from V and 7 bases from J, the gap between germline ends came to 16 bases. The CDR3 extends over 15 amino acids.

This chain uses TRBV5-1 with TRBJ2-3; 11 bases map to TRBD1. Germline V gives CDR1 SGHRS, CDR2 YFSETQ. This CDR3 comprises 14 residues. J lost 5 bases, V lost 4 bases, and 3 bases had no gene match. The CDR3 DNA is TGCGCCAGCAGCCAGGGACAGGGGGGAGATACGCAGTATTTT. It translates to CASSQGQGGDTQYF.

The chain recombines TRBV29-1 with TRBJ1-1; D call uncertain. The CDR3 has 13 amino acids. The germline gives CDR1 SQVTM, CDR2 ANQGSEA. In DNA form, the CDR3 reads TGCAGTGCTGGCTCACATATGAACACTGAAGCTTTCTTT. Translation gives CSAGSHMNTEAFF.

The chain links TRBV7-8 to TRBJ2-1; TRBD2 matches 9 bases. The CDR3 has 17 residues. Germline lookup yields CDR1 SGHVS and CDR2 FQNEAQ. V dropped 2 bases and J dropped 0; count of bases not matched to a gene: 5. The CDR3 sequence is CASSLHARGGSYNEQFF. CDR3 in DNA: TGTGCCAGCAGCTTACATGCGCGGGGGGGCTCCTACAATGAGCAGTTCTTC.

About this clonotype: Mismatch with germline at one junction end may stem from a read error. The J gene is TRBJ2-3, the V gene TRBV18; 12 nucleotides align to TRBD2. This CDR3 comprises 15 residues. From germline, CDR1 is KGHSH and CDR2 LQKENI. This chain's CDR3 is CASSPRGLAGDTQYF. CDR3 coding DNA: TGTGCTAGCTCACCGCGGGGACTAGCGGGTGATACGCAGTATTTT. Complete variable domain (other parts from reference TRBV18 and TRBJ2-3): NAGVMQNPRHLVRRRGQEARLRCSPMKGHSHVYWYRQLPEEGLKFMVYLQKENIIDESGMPKERFSAEFPKEGPSILRIQQVVRGDSAAYFCASSPRGLAGDTQYFGPGTRLTVL.

This clonotype has a handful of counts. The chain carries TRBV12-3 or TRBV12-4 and TRBJ2-7; 7 nucleotides align to TRBD2. This CDR3 comprises 14 residues. With 3 bases clipped from V and 4 bases from J, the junction kept 6 bases outside the gene matches. CDR3 DNA sequence: TGTGCCAGCAGTTTGCAAGCGGGGTTATACGAGCAGTACTTC. Translating it yields CASSLQAGLYEQYF.

The rearrangement uses TRBV20-1 and TRBJ1-2, with D hard to call. Trimming removed 0 bases from V and 0 bases from J, with 20 bases in between. Germline V lookup: CDR1 DFQATT, CDR2 SNEGSKA (reference sequence). The length of the CDR3 is 18 residues. The CDR3 region is CSARDHMEGRATNYGYTF. The CDR3 bases are TGCAGTGCTAGAGATCATATGGAAGGGCGTGCGACTAACTATGGCTACACCTTC.

This clonotype was observed a handful of times. The chain couples TRBV7-3 to TRBJ1-4, with D possibly TRBD1 on 5 matching bases. Per the germline V gene, CDR1 is SGHTA and CDR2 is FQGTGA. Trimming shortened V by 2 bases and J by 6 bases, and 10 bases separated the two germline ends. CDR3 length equals 14 residues. The CDR3 bases are TGTGCCAGCAGCTTACAGGGTAGCGATGAAAAACTGTTTTTT. Its protein is CASSLQGSDEKLFF.

The genes are TRBV18 and TRBJ1-1; D is undetermined. CDR1 and CDR2 from the germline V gene are KGHSH and LQKENI. Trimming pared 3 bases from V and 0 bases from J, leaving 8 bases between. This CDR3 spans 14 amino acids. The CDR3 spells CASSPREMNTEAFF. In nucleotides, the CDR3 is TGTGCCAGCTCACCTCGGGAGATGAACACTGAAGCTTTCTTT.

The chain is built from TRBV7-8 and TRBJ2-7; 10 nucleotides agree with TRBD1. V gave up 5 bases and J gave up 1 base; unmatched junction bases: 5. CDR1 SGHVS and CDR2 FQNEAQ come from the germline V gene. CDR3 length: 15 amino acids. The CDR3 protein is CASSPDRGTSYEQYF. The CDR3, as DNA: TGTGCCAGCAGCCCGGACAGGGGGACATCCTACGAGCAGTACTTC.

This clonotype was seen only once. Written as DNA, the CDR3 is TGCAGTGCTCAGGGACAGGTTTACACTGAAGCTTTCTTT. It yields the protein CSAQGQVYTEAFF. The chain links TRBV20-1 to TRBJ1-1; 8 bases agree with TRBD1. Unmatched junction bases numbered 5, after V lost 5 bases and J lost 3 bases. Germline loops: CDR1 DFQATT, CDR2 SNEGSKA (reference sequence). The CDR3 loop spans 13 amino acids.

The rearrangement links TRBV10-1 to TRBJ2-3; D unresolved. CDR3 length equals 13 residues. Deletions cut 2 bases from V and 6 bases from J, with 9 bases between. Germline loops: CDR1 WNHNN, CDR2 SYGVQD (reference sequence). The CDR3 DNA is TGCGCCAGCAGTGAGGGCCCCGGGGATACGCAGTATTTT. It encodes CASSEGPGDTQYF.

In its sample, this clonotype was seen a few times. V gene TRBV12-5 combines with J gene TRBJ2-1, with 7 bases aligning to TRBD2. V lost 4 bases, J lost 2 bases, and 5 bases stayed unmatched. The CDR3 sequence is 15 residues long. Germline CDR1 is LGHNT and CDR2 is FRNRAP. CDR3 amino acids: CASGSPGLTYNEQFF. The CDR3, as DNA: TGTGCTAGTGGTTCTCCGGGACTAACCTACAATGAGCAGTTCTTC.

About this clonotype itself: One end of the junction fails to match germline, which may point to a read error. The chain recombines TRBV5-1 with TRBJ2-7, with TRBD1 matching 11 bases. Germline-derived CDR1 and CDR2 are SGHRS and YFSETQ. CDR3 length: 14 residues. The CDR3 sequence: CANSFGTGGYEQYF. In nucleotides, the CDR3 is TGCGCCAACAGCTTCGGGACAGGGGGCTACGAGCAGTACTTC.

V usage is TRBV12-3 or TRBV12-4 and J usage is TRBJ1-1; no clear D. The V and J ends lost 2 bases and 0 bases respectively, with 10 bases between them. CDR3 length equals 15 residues. In DNA, the CDR3 is TGTGCCAGCAGTTTAACCGGGTGGTTGAACACTGAAGCTTTCTTT. Protein product: CASSLTGWLNTEAFF.

V gene TRBV20-1 combines with J gene TRBJ2-1; tentatively, D is TRBD1 or TRBD2 (5 bases each). This CDR3 spans 15 amino acids. V was shortened by 6 bases and J by 12 bases, with 27 bases between the two germline ends. Germline V gene data show CDR1 as DFQATT and CDR2 as SNEGSKA (reference sequence). The CDR3: CSAKDWDAPTGRQFF. DNA for the CDR3: TGCAGTGCCAAGGATTGGGACGCTCCCACGGGGAGGCAGTTCTTC.

This clonotype was recorded a few times. The chain combines TRBV12-5 with TRBJ1-5; a possible D gene is TRBD1 (5 bases). The germline gives CDR1 LGHNT, CDR2 FRNRAP. V was cut by 1 base and J by 4 bases, with 14 bases left in between. The CDR3 runs to 16 residues. The CDR3, as DNA: TGTGCTAGTGGTTTGGATCGCGGGGCCCCTAATCAGCCCCAGCATTTT. This gives the protein CASGLDRGAPNQPQHF.

This clonotype has more than one count but fewer than ten. The rearrangement joins TRBV10-3 to TRBJ2-5; TRBD1 or TRBD2 may be the D gene (5 bases each). The end of the DNA aligns better with TRBJ2-7, so the J call may be wrong. The CDR3 sequence is 13 residues long. Germline values: CDR1 ENHRY, CDR2 SYGVKD. For the CDR3, the DNA is TGTGCCATCAGTGAAGGGGAGAGGAACGAGCAGTACTTC. Encoded protein: CAISEGERNEQYF.

The chain joins TRBV2 to TRBJ2-7; 11 nucleotides line up with TRBD2. Losses at the gene ends were 4 bases for V and 2 bases for J; bases not matched to a gene: 4. Germline values: CDR1 SNHLY, CDR2 FYNNEI. This CDR3 is 15 amino acids long. CDR3 protein: CASSGTSGSPYEQYF. The CDR3 DNA follows: TGTGCCAGCAGTGGTACTAGCGGGAGTCCCTACGAGCAGTACTTC.

This chain joins TRBV5-1 and TRBJ2-3, with a weak D call TRBD2 (5 bases). Per germline, CDR1 SGHRS and CDR2 YFSETQ. Between the trimmed V and J ends, which lost 0 bases and 2 bases, there was a span of 10 bases. This CDR3 is 15 amino acids long. The CDR3 region has the DNA TGCGCCAGCAGCTTGGGGACTGCATTCACAGATACGCAGTATTTT. It specifies CASSLGTAFTDTQYF.

The chain has TRBV7-2 and TRBJ2-2; no firm D call. This CDR3 region has 16 residues. V dropped 5 bases and J dropped 6 bases, with 19 bases sitting between them. Germline V gene data show CDR1 as SGHTA and CDR2 as FQGNSA. CDR3 amino acids: CASSPNLKARPGELFF. CDR3 nucleotides: TGTGCCAGCAGCCCAAACTTAAAGGCACGACCCGGGGAGCTGTTTTTT.

The chain joins TRBV7-8 to TRBJ2-7, with 7 positions matching TRBD2. Per the germline V gene, CDR1 is SGHVS and CDR2 is FQNEAQ. The V and J ends lost 6 bases and 10 bases, in that order; junction bases with no gene match: 15. The CDR3 is made up of 14 amino acids. CDR3 coding DNA: TGTGCCAGCAGTCAGGGAGGGTACGATGGGGACCAGTACTTC. It codes for CASSQGGYDGDQYF.

The rearrangement uses TRBV7-9 and TRBJ2-3; the D gene is possibly TRBD2 (7 bases). V was cut by 2 bases and J by 2 bases, with 20 bases left in between. The CDR3 is 18 residues long. Germline V lookup: CDR1 SEHNR, CDR2 FQNEAQ (reference sequence). The CDR3 nucleotides are TGTGCCAGCAGCTTACTCGGCGGGGGCCGCCAACTCACAGATACGCAGTATTTT. Translated: CASSLLGGGRQLTDTQYF.